These T cell receptor beta chains were read from a single sample in a study of T cell clusters in autoimmune cytopenias. From its re-call of the multiplex PCR reads, TCRdb lists each CDR3 protein once, without DNA. The sample has approximately 3,000 distinct CDR3 sequences. These data also featured in a second study, about T cell repertoires in aging, cancer and after chemotherapy.

Material: peripheral blood. These receptors came from a human donor in good health. The CDR3 runs from the conserved cysteine through the conserved F or W. Each record gives: CDR3 protein, V gene, J gene, clone size. The size field is filled for only some rows; it gives once, few, many or a size class.

CDR3: CASSTNRGNTGELFF
V: TRBV18
J: TRBJ2-2
size: medium-sized

CDR3: CSAPRTVNTEAFF
V: TRBV20-1
J: TRBJ1-1
size: -

CDR3: CASSRNTNNEQFF
V: TRBV18
J: TRBJ2-1
size: medium-sized

CDR3: CASSAGGSGTYEQYF
V: TRBV5-6
J: TRBJ2-7
size: medium-sized

CDR3: CSANGDTEAFF
V: TRBV20-1
J: TRBJ1-1
size: -

CDR3: CSARLAQRLYQETQYF
V: TRBV20-1
J: TRBJ2-5
size: -

CDR3: CASSLGGAGKETQYF
V: TRBV7-2
J: TRBJ2-5
size: -

CDR3: CASSPLGQFNEKLFF
V: TRBV18
J: TRBJ1-4
size: medium-sized

CDR3: CASSLNWGRDEQYF
V: TRBV11-1
J: TRBJ2-7
size: medium-sized

CDR3: CAWSEGPRLTQYF
V: TRBV30
J: TRBJ2-5
size: medium-sized

CDR3: CASSLFRTTEAFF
V: TRBV7-6
J: TRBJ1-1
size: medium-sized

CDR3: CASRNNLQGAAEKLFF
V: TRBV19
J: TRBJ1-4
size: medium-sized

CDR3: CASSWQGGQTQYF
V: TRBV6-5
J: TRBJ2-5
size: medium-sized

CDR3: CASSPGQGNSPLHF
V: TRBV4-2
J: TRBJ1-6
size: medium-sized

CDR3: CASSTYLTSGRGNEQFF
V: TRBV19
J: TRBJ2-1
size: medium-sized

CDR3: CASSRTRHTGELFF
V: TRBV19
J: TRBJ2-2
size: medium-sized

CDR3: CASSLSPRDTQYF
V: TRBV5-1
J: TRBJ2-3
size: medium-sized

CDR3: CAISVGKTFTGELFF
V: TRBV10-3
J: TRBJ2-2
size: -

CDR3: CASSANRGGTGELFF
V: TRBV5-1
J: TRBJ2-2
size: medium-sized

CDR3: CSAAPSGDNEQFF
V: TRBV20-1
J: TRBJ2-1
size: medium-sized

CDR3: CATSPPPGRSAYNEQFF
V: TRBV15
J: TRBJ2-1
size: medium-sized

CDR3: CSAPLAGRPTNEKLFF
V: TRBV20-1
J: TRBJ1-4
size: -

CDR3: CASSIEGQGRRGEQFF
V: TRBV19
J: TRBJ2-1
size: medium-sized

CDR3: CASSILGGRQPQHF
V: TRBV19
J: TRBJ1-5
size: medium-sized

CDR3: CASSPGTPGRGPNYGYTF
V: TRBV5-4
J: TRBJ1-2
size: medium-sized

CDR3: CSARTGAGRVNTEAFF
V: TRBV20-1
J: TRBJ1-1
size: -

CDR3: CASSWDQETQYF
V: TRBV7-9
J: TRBJ2-5
size: -

CDR3: CAISGHTEAFF
V: TRBV10-3
J: TRBJ1-1
size: medium-sized

CDR3: CASSTPGPVFYNEQFF
V: TRBV19
J: TRBJ2-1
size: medium-sized

CDR3: CASSLIIGIQYF
V: TRBV12-3/TRBV12-4
J: TRBJ2-4
size: medium-sized

CDR3: CASSPPGQGDGSNYGYTF
V: TRBV6-6
J: TRBJ1-2
size: medium-sized

CDR3: CASRDRSGANVLTF
V: TRBV11-1
J: TRBJ2-6
size: medium-sized

CDR3: CAISDYVDYGYTF
V: TRBV10-3
J: TRBJ1-2
size: medium-sized

CDR3: CSARGGSQGGEKLFF
V: TRBV20-1
J: TRBJ1-4
size: -

CDR3: CASSISTWGTQYF
V: TRBV19
J: TRBJ2-3
size: medium-sized

CDR3: CASSLAGASEKLFF
V: TRBV12-3/TRBV12-4
J: TRBJ1-4
size: medium-sized

CDR3: CASSPGQPNEKLFF
V: TRBV5-1
J: TRBJ1-4
size: medium-sized

CDR3: CASLQRDPIITEAFF
V: TRBV19
J: TRBJ1-1
size: medium-sized

CDR3: CASSESYYNEQFF
V: TRBV6-1
J: TRBJ2-1
size: medium-sized

CDR3: CASSEGDRERETQYF
V: TRBV6-1
J: TRBJ2-5
size: medium-sized

CDR3: CASSFSAGNTIYF
V: TRBV5-6
J: TRBJ1-3
size: medium-sized

CDR3: CASSHSGTAYEQYF
V: TRBV18
J: TRBJ2-7
size: medium-sized

CDR3: CSARPGVGYTF
V: TRBV20-1
J: TRBJ1-2
size: -

CDR3: CASSEVGIRSTEAFF
V: TRBV6-1
J: TRBJ1-1
size: medium-sized

CDR3: CASSFGDRRYYGYTF
V: TRBV5-4
J: TRBJ1-2
size: -

CDR3: CSVGGTDRGYNEQFF
V: TRBV29-1
J: TRBJ2-1
size: -

CDR3: CASSYSGQHSDGYTF
V: TRBV6-5
J: TRBJ1-2
size: medium-sized

CDR3: CASSSQVGQGDTGELFF
V: TRBV11-1
J: TRBJ2-2
size: large

CDR3: CASSLRQENTEAFF
V: TRBV12-3/TRBV12-4
J: TRBJ1-1
size: medium-sized

CDR3: CASSEEGGLYNEQFF
V: TRBV6-1
J: TRBJ2-1
size: medium-sized

CDR3: CSVGEVWGYEQFF
V: TRBV29-1
J: TRBJ2-1
size: large

CDR3: CASSDHGGRCYNEQFF
V: TRBV6-4
J: TRBJ2-1
size: medium-sized

CDR3: CASSRPGGAGYGYTF
V: TRBV14
J: TRBJ1-2
size: -

CDR3: CASSPPGQDYGYTF
V: TRBV18
J: TRBJ1-2
size: medium-sized

CDR3: CASSLTVGEQFF
V: TRBV7-6
J: TRBJ2-1
size: medium-sized

CDR3: CASSRTGSTDTQYF
V: TRBV10-1
J: TRBJ2-3
size: medium-sized

CDR3: CASSLLTGRFEKLFF
V: TRBV28
J: TRBJ1-4
size: -

CDR3: CAWSRGKNTEAFF
V: TRBV30
J: TRBJ1-1
size: medium-sized

CDR3: CASSLEASSNSPLHF
V: TRBV7-2
J: TRBJ1-6
size: medium-sized

CDR3: CASSQGGTQETQYF
V: TRBV4-2
J: TRBJ2-5
size: -